The TCR beta chain under discussion was sequenced for a study of cytomegalovirus exposure and HLA in healthy donors. V dropped 0 bases and J dropped 1; count of bases not matched to a gene: 6. Germline CDR1 is SGHTA and CDR2 is FQGNSA. CDR3 length equals 16 residues. The study ran its PCR with 60 Vbeta and 13 Jbeta primers. Clones were read by immunoSEQ multiplex PCR, and TCRdb kept only the in-frame ones, dropping some. In all, the sample yields about 20,000 clones. The chain is built from TRBV7-2 and TRBJ2-7, with TRBD1 matching over 7 bases. Material: PBMCs. This TCR derives from a man aged 55 to 70 in good health and CMV-seropositive. The CDR3, as DNA: TGTGCCAGCAGCTTAGCCGCAGGGGGTAATTCCTACGAGCAGTACTTC. Translating gives CASSLAAGGNSYEQYF.